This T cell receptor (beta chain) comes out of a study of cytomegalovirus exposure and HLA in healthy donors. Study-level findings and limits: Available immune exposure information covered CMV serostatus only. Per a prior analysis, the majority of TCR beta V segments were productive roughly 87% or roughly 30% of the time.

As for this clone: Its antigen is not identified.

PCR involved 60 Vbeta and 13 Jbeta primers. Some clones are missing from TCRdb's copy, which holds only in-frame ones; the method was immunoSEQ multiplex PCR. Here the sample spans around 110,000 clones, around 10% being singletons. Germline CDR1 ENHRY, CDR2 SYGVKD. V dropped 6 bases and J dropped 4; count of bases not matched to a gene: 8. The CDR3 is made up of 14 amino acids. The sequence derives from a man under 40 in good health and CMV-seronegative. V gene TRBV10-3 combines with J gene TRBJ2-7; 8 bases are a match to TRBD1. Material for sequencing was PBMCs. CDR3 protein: CAIRGQGAVYEQYF. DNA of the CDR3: TGTGCCATCAGGGGCCAGGGGGCAGTTTACGAGCAGTACTTC.